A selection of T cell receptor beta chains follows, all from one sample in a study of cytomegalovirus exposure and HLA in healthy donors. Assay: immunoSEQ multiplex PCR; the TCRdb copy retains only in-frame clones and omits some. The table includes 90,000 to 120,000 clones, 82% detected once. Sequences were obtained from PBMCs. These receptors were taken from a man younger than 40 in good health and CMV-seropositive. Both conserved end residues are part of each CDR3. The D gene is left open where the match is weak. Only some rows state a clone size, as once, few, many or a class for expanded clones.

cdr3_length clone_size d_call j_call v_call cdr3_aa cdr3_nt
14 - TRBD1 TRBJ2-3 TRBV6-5 CASMGQGSTDTQYF TGTGCCAGTATGGGACAGGGGAGCACAGATACGCAGTATTTT
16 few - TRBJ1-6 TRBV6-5 CASSYAAGHYNSPLHF TGTGCCAGCAGTTACGCGGCAGGACACTATAATTCACCCCTCCACTTT
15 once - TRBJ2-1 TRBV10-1 CASSDQGARDSWQFF TGCGCCAGCAGTGACCAGGGTGCCCGGGACTCCTGGCAGTTCTTC
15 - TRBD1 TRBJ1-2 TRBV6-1 CASRPGEKGAGGYTF TGTGCCAGCAGGCCCGGAGAGAAGGGGGCTGGGGGCTACACCTTC
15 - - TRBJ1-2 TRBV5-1 CASSLAPGANYGYTF TGCGCCAGCAGCTTGGCCCCTGGAGCTAACTATGGCTACACCTTC
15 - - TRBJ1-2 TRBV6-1 CASSLRRVENYGYTF TGTGCCAGCAGTTTAAGACGGGTAGAAAACTATGGCTACACCTTC
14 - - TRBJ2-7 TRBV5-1 CASSLSTANYEQYF TGCGCCAGCAGCTTGTCGACAGCGAACTACGAGCAGTACTTC
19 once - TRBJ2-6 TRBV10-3 CAISGLRTEGDSGANVLTF TGTGCCATCAGCGGTCTTCGGACCGAGGGCGACTCTGGGGCCAACGTCCTGACTTTC
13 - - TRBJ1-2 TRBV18 CASSPETVYGYTF TGTGCCAGCTCACCAGAAACGGTCTATGGCTACACCTTC
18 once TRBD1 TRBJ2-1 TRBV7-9 CASSFPPGQKSSYNEQFF TGTGCCAGCAGCTTCCCACCGGGACAGAAGTCCTCCTACAATGAGCAGTTCTTC
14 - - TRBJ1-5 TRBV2 CASSEGGVGQPQHF TGTGCCAGCAGTGAGGGGGGAGTCGGACAGCCCCAGCATTTT
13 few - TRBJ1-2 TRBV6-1 CASRPDSRDGYTF TGTGCCAGCAGACCAGACAGCCGCGATGGCTACACCTTC
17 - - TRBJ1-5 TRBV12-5 CASGLVILGASNQPQHF TGTGCTAGTGGTTTGGTAATATTGGGGGCGAGCAATCAGCCCCAGCATTTT
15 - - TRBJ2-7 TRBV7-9 CASSSGSKGLYEQYF TGTGCCAGCAGCTCCGGGTCCAAGGGGCTCTACGAGCAGTACTTC
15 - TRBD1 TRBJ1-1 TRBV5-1 CASTPIPGQVSSAFF TGCGCCAGCACGCCAATCCCGGGACAGGTTTCATCGGCTTTCTTT
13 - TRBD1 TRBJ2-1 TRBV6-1 CASRTGVLSEQFF TGTGCCAGCAGGACAGGGGTTTTAAGTGAGCAGTTCTTC
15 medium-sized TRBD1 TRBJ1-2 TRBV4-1 CASSPTSGTGIGYTF TGCGCCAGCAGCCCGACCTCCGGGACAGGGATTGGCTACACCTTC
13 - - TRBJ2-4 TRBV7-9 CASSLDVVDIQYF TGTGCCAGCAGCTTAGACGTGGTAGACATTCAGTACTTC
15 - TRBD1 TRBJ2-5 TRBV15 CAISRSRTGGETQYF TGTGCCATCAGCAGATCCCGGACAGGAGGAGAGACCCAGTACTTC
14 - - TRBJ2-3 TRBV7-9 CASSLDRGTDTQYF TGTGCCAGCAGCTTAGACAGGGGCACAGATACGCAGTATTTT
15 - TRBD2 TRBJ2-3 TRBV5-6 CASSSRLAGADTQYF TGTGCCAGCAGCTCTCGACTAGCGGGGGCAGATACGCAGTATTTT
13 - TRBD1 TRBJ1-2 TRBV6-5 CASSPDRGHGYTF TGTGCCAGCAGCCCAGACAGGGGCCATGGCTACACCTTC